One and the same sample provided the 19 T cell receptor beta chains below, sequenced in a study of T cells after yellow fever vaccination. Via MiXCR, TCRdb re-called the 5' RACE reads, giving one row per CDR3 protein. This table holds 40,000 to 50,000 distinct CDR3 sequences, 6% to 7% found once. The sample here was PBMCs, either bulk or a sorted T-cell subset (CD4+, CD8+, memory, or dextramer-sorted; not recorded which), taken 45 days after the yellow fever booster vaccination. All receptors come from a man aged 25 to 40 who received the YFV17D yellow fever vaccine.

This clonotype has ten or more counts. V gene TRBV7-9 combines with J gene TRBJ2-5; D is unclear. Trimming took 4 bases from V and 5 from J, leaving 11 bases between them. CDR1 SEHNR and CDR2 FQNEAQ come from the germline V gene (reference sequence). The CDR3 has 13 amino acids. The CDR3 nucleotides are TGTGCCAGCAGCTCCCTAGGTCTCGAGACCCAGTACTTC. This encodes CASSSLGLETQYF.

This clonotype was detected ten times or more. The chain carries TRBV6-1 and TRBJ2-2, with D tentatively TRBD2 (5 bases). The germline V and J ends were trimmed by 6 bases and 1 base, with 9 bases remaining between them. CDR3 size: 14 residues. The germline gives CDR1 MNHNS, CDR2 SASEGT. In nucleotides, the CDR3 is TGTGCCAGCAGGAGGGAGTTGAACACCGGGGAGCTGTTTTTT. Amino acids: CASRRELNTGELFF.

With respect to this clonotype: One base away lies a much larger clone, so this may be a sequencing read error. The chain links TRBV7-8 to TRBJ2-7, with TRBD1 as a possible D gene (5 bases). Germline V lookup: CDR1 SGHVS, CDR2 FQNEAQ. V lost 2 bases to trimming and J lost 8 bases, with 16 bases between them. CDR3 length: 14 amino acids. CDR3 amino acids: CASSLYSEAGKQYF. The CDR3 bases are TGTGCCAGCAGCTTATACTCCGAAGCAGGGAAGCAGTACTTC.

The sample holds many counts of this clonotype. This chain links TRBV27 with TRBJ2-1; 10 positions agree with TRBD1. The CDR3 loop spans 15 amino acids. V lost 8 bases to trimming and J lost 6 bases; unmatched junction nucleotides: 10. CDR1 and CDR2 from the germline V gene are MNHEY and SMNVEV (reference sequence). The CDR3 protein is CASQKYRDRGNEQFF. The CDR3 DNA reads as TGTGCCAGCCAAAAATACCGGGACAGGGGCAATGAGCAGTTCTTC.

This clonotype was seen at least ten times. CDR3 sequence (DNA): TGTGCCAGTAGTAGGGGAGCAGCTAGCGGGTTCAGGGACAATGAGCAGTTCTTC. Encoded protein: CASSRGAASGFRDNEQFF. V usage is TRBV19 and J usage is TRBJ2-1, with 8 bases lining up with TRBD2. V lost 4 bases, J lost 5 bases, and 16 bases stayed unmatched. The CDR3 covers 18 residues. The V gene's germline CDR1 is LNHDA and CDR2 SQIVND (reference sequence). Combining the CDR3 with reference TRBV19 and TRBJ2-1 gives the whole variable domain DGGITQSPKYLFRKEGQNVTLSCEQNLNHDAMYWYRQDPGQGLRLIYYSQIVNDFQKGDIAEGYSVSREKKESFPLTVTSAQKNPTAFYLCASSRGAASGFRDNEQFFGPGTRLTVL.

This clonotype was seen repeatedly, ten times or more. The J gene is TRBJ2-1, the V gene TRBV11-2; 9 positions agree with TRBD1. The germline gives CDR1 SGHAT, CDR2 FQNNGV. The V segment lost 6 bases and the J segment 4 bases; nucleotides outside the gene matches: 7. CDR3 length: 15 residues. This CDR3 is CASRGTGTSYNEQFF. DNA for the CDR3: TGTGCCAGCAGAGGGACAGGGACGTCTTACAATGAGCAGTTCTTC.

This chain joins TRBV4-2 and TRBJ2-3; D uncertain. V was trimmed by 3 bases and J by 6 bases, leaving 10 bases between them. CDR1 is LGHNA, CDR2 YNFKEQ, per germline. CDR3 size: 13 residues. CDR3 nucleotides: TGTGCCAGCAGCCATGGTCTGGAGGATACGCAGTATTTT. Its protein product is CASSHGLEDTQYF.

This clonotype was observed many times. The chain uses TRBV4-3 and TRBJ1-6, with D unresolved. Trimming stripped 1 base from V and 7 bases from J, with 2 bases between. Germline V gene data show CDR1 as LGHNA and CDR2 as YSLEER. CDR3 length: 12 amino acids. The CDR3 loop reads CASSQVNSPLHF. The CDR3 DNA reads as TGCGCCAGCAGCCAAGTGAATTCACCCCTCCACTTT.

The CDR3 DNA follows: TGCAGCGTTGAGAAGACGACTAGTGGCGAGACCCAGTACTTC. Residues: CSVEKTTSGETQYF. This chain uses TRBV29-1 with TRBJ2-5; TRBD2 is a possible D gene (6 bases). The CDR3 has 14 residues. Trimming took 3 bases from V and 5 from J, leaving 16 bases between them. Germline CDR1 SQVTM, CDR2 ANQGSEA.

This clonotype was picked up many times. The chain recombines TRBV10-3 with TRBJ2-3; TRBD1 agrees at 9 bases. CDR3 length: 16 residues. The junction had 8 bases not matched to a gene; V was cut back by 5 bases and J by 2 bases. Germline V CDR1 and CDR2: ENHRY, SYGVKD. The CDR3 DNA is TGTGCCATCAGTAGACAGGGGGATATTCCCACAGATACGCAGTATTTT. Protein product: CAISRQGDIPTDTQYF.

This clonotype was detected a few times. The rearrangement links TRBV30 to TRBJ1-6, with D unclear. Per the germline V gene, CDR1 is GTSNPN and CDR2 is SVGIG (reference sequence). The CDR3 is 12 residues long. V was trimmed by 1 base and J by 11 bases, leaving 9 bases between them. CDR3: CAWSDSSPPLHF. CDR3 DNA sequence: TGTGCCTGGAGTGACAGTTCCCCACCCCTCCACTTT.

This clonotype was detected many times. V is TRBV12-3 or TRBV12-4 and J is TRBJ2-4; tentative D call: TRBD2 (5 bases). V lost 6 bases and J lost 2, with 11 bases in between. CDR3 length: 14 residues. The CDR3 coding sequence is TGTGCCAGCAGCCCCGGGAATTCCAAAAACATTCAGTACTTC. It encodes CASSPGNSKNIQYF.

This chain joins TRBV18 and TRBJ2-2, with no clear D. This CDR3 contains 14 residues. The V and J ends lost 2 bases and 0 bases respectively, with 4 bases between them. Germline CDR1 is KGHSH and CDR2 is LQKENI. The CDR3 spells CASSPTANTGELFF. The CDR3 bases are TGTGCCAGCTCACCAACAGCGAACACCGGGGAGCTGTTTTTT. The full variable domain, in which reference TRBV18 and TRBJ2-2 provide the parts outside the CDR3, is NAGVMQNPRHLVRRRGQEARLRCSPMKGHSHVYWYRQLPEEGLKFMVYLQKENIIDESGMPKERFSAEFPKEGPSILRIQQVVRGDSAAYFCASSPTANTGELFFGEGSRLTVL.

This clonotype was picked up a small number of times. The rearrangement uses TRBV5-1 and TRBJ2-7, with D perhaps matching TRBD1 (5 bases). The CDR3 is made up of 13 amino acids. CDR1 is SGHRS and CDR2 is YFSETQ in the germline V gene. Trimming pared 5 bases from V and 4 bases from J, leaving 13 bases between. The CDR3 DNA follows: TGCGCCAGCAGTGTTACAGGCCTTTACGAGCAGTACTTC. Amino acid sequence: CASSVTGLYEQYF.

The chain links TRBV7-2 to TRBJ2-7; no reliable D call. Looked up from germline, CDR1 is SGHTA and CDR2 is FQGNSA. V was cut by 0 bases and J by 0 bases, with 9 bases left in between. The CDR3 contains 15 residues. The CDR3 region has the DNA TGTGCCAGCAGCTTAGCCAGGCGAGGCTCCTACGAGCAGTACTTC. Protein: CASSLARRGSYEQYF.

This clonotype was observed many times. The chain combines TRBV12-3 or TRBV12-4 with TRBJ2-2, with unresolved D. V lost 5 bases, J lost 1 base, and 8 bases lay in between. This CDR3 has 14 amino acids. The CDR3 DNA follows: TGTGCCAGCAGTACGGCCCGGAACACCGGGGAGCTGTTTTTT. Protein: CASSTARNTGELFF.

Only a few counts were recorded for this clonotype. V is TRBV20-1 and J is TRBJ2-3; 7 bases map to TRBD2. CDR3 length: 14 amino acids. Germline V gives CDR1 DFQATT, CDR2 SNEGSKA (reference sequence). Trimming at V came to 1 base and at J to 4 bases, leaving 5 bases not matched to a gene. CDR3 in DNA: TGCAGTGCTAGAGGGGGAGGGCCACCAGATACGCAGTATTTT. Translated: CSARGGGPPDTQYF.

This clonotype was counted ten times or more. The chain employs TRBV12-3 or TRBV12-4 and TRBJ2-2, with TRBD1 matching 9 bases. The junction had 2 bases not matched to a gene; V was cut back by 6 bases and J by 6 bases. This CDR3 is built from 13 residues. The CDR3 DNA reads TGTGCCAGCAGCCGGACAGGGGCCGGGGAGCTGTTTTTT. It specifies CASSRTGAGELFF.

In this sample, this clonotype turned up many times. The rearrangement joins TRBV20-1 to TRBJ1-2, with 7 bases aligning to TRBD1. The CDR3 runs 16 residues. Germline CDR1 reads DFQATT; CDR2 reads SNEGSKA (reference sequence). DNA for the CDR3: TGCAGCGGCGCGAGGGGACAGCGCATTTCTAACTATGGCTACACCTTC. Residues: CSGARGQRISNYGYTF.